This passage covers 13 T cell receptor beta chains from one sample sequenced in a study of blood T cell repertoires in COVID-19 (dated by TCRdb to 2018 to 2020). Library prep was done by the immunoSEQ multiplex PCR assay. TCRdb provides this immuneACCESS table in a form limited to in-frame rearrangements. Some clones are lacking; in checked studies, under half of them reflect an unresolved V gene, and why the rest are absent is not known. The sample records fewer than 350,000 clones, roughly nine tenths of which are singletons. 6% to 6.5% of the sample rests with the top ten. Sequenced input: PBMCs or T cells enriched from blood (not recorded which). The receptors come from a woman between 40 and 50 years old who had recovered from COVID-19.

The chain couples TRBV19 to TRBJ2-1; TRBD2 matches at 14 bases. The V and J ends lost 6 bases and 4 bases, in that order; junction bases with no gene match: 5. This CDR3 is built from 16 residues. Looked up from germline, CDR1 is LNHDA and CDR2 is SQIVND (reference sequence). The CDR3 sequence is CASRRTSGRRYNEQFF. CDR3 nucleotides: TGTGCCAGTAGACGGACTAGCGGGAGGCGGTACAATGAGCAGTTCTTC.

The J gene is TRBJ2-2, the V gene TRBV7-9; D may be TRBD2 (5 bases). Germline V gene lookup returns CDR1 SEHNR and CDR2 FQNEAQ (reference sequence). This CDR3 is built from 16 residues. The V end was cut by 8 bases, the J end by 4 bases, with 20 bases between. This CDR3 is CASGGWPQTGTGELFF. The CDR3 DNA sequence: TGTGCCAGCGGAGGATGGCCGCAGACGGGCACCGGGGAGCTGTTTTTT. Full variable domain (missing parts from reference TRBV7-9 and TRBJ2-2): DTGVSQNPRHKITKRGQNVTFRCDPISEHNRLYWYRQTLGQGPEFLTYFQNEAQLEKSRLLSDRFSAERPKGSFSTLEIQRTEQGDSAMYLCASGGWPQTGTGELFFGEGSRLTVL.

The rearrangement links TRBV11-1 to TRBJ2-2, with 7 bases matching TRBD1. The CDR3 has 15 amino acids. After removal of 2 bases from V and 4 bases from J, the junction contained 4 bases not matched to a gene. Per the germline V gene, CDR1 is SGHAT and CDR2 is FQDESV (reference sequence). Here the CDR3 DNA reads TGTGCCAGCAGCTTACAGGGGGTAATCACCGGGGAGCTGTTTTTT. Encoded protein: CASSLQGVITGELFF.

The chain carries TRBV9 and TRBJ2-2; D unclear. V lost 0 bases, J lost 6 bases, and 9 bases lay in between. Germline CDR1 is SGDLS and CDR2 is YYNGEE. This CDR3 is built from 14 residues. The CDR3 coding sequence is TGTGCCAGCAGCGTAGCCCTAGGTCCCGGGGAGCTGTTTTTT. Amino acid sequence: CASSVALGPGELFF.

This clone was observed a single time. The V call is TRBV30, the J call TRBJ1-2, with 7 bases fitting TRBD1. This CDR3 is 12 amino acids long. With V trimmed by 0 bases and J by 7 bases, 2 bases remained unmatched. Germline CDR1 reads GTSNPN; CDR2 reads SVGIG (reference sequence). CDR3 amino acids: CAWSVQGFGYTF. Here the CDR3 DNA reads TGTGCCTGGAGTGTACAGGGGTTTGGCTACACCTTC. The full variable domain, rest sourced from reference TRBV30 and TRBJ1-2, is SQTIHQWPATLVQPVGSPLSLECTVEGTSNPNLYWYRQAAGRGLQLLFYSVGIGQISSEVPQNLSASRPQDRQFILSSKKLLLSDSGFYLCAWSVQGFGYTFGSGTRLTVV.

This clone was counted once. This sequence joins TRBV7-9 and TRBJ2-1; no definite D call. The CDR3 loop spans 15 amino acids. V was shortened by 3 bases and J by 2 bases, with 11 bases between the two germline ends. CDR1 and CDR2 from the germline V gene are SEHNR and FQNEAQ (reference sequence). The chain's CDR3 is CASSLFSSAYNEQFF. Here the CDR3 DNA reads TGTGCCAGCAGCTTGTTTAGTTCCGCCTACAATGAGCAGTTCTTC. The full variable domain, its missing parts supplied by reference TRBV7-9 and TRBJ2-1, is DTGVSQNPRHKITKRGQNVTFRCDPISEHNRLYWYRQTLGQGPEFLTYFQNEAQLEKSRLLSDRFSAERPKGSFSTLEIQRTEQGDSAMYLCASSLFSSAYNEQFFGPGTRLTVL.

The chain recombines TRBV7-8 with TRBJ1-2, with a possible D match to TRBD1 (5 bases). V was cut by 5 bases and J by 2 bases, with 12 bases left in between. Germline loops: CDR1 SGHVS, CDR2 FQNEAQ. This CDR3 is 14 amino acids long. CDR3 loop: CASSPGGVNYGYTF. The CDR3 DNA sequence: TGTGCCAGCAGCCCCGGGGGGGTAAACTATGGCTACACCTTC.

The chain carries TRBV28 and TRBJ1-2; D is undetermined. There are 15 residues in the CDR3. Per germline, CDR1 MDHEN and CDR2 SYDVKM. Trimming cost V 0 bases and J 0 bases, with 8 bases left between them. The CDR3 loop is CASSLWTETNYGYTF. The CDR3 DNA reads TGTGCCAGCAGTTTATGGACGGAGACTAACTATGGCTACACCTTC.

The genes are TRBV5-1 and TRBJ2-5; a possible D gene is TRBD2 (6 bases). Trimming stripped 3 bases from V and 2 bases from J, with 14 bases between. Germline values: CDR1 SGHRS, CDR2 YFSETQ. The CDR3 has 15 amino acids. CDR3 in amino acids: CASSWGTGRQETQYF. DNA of the CDR3: TGCGCCAGCAGCTGGGGGACTGGAAGACAAGAGACCCAGTACTTC.

This clone was picked up one time. DNA for the CDR3: TGCGCCAGCAGTCTCCTCGGACTAGCGGGAGACGAGCAGTACTTC. This encodes CASSLLGLAGDEQYF. The chain carries TRBV23-1 and TRBJ2-7; 13 bases map to TRBD2. TRBV23-1 is reported as an ORF; its role is uncertain. This CDR3 comprises 15 residues. V trimming: 4 bases; J trimming: 5 bases; junction bases outside the gene matches: 5.

The chain combines TRBV5-1 with TRBJ2-3; 7 positions agree with TRBD1. The CDR3 contains 13 residues. In germline, CDR1 is SGHRS, CDR2 YFSETQ. J was trimmed by 5 bases and V by 4 bases; bases with no gene match: 4. The CDR3 nucleotides are TGCGCCAGCAGCGTGCAGGGGGAAGATACGCAGTATTTT. Encoded protein: CASSVQGEDTQYF.

V is TRBV9 and J is TRBJ2-7, with a tentative D call TRBD1 (5 bases). Trimming removed 7 bases from V and 5 bases from J, with 22 bases in between. Germline V gene sequence: CDR1 SGDLS, CDR2 YYNGEE. The CDR3 is 15 residues long. This CDR3 is CASGPHQGINHEQYF. CDR3 DNA sequence: TGTGCCAGCGGTCCTCACCAGGGCATCAACCACGAGCAGTACTTC. The full variable domain, rest sourced from reference TRBV9 and TRBJ2-7, is DSGVTQTPKHLITATGQRVTLRCSPRSGDLSVYWYQQSLDQGLQFLIQYYNGEERAKGNILERFSAQQFPDLHSELNLSSLELGDSALYFCASGPHQGINHEQYFGPGTRLTVT.

In this sample, this clone turned up once. The rearrangement uses TRBV7-2 and TRBJ2-1; D perhaps matches TRBD2 (6 bases). The CDR3 contains 13 residues. The V gene's germline CDR1 is SGHTA and CDR2 FQGNSA. The V and J ends lost 5 bases and 1 base respectively, with 6 bases between them. The CDR3 DNA follows: TGTGCCAGCAGCCGGGAGTCCTACAATGAGCAGTTCTTC. Translating gives CASSRESYNEQFF.